This passage covers 3 T cell receptor beta chains from one sample sequenced in a study of T cell clonality in common variable immunodeficiency. Data came from immunoSEQ multiplex PCR; TCRdb stores just in-frame clones and leaves some out. The sample presents tens of thousands of clones, none singletons. Sequencing was performed on peripheral blood mononuclear cells. The receptors here all came from a person aged 18-70 years in good health.

This clone was detected many times. The sequence runs out 3 residues before the end of the CDR3; the remainder is reconstructed from the germline J gene. The chain carries TRBV19 and TRBJ2-7, with 10 bases identical to TRBD1. The trim removed 1 base at V and 3 bases at J, leaving 3 bases unmatched. The germline V gene has CDR1 LNHDA and CDR2 SQIVND (reference sequence). This CDR3 has 15 residues. The CDR3 DNA, read in part, is TGTGCCAGTAGTATAGGGACAGGGGGGAACTACGAG. Protein: CASSIGTGGNYE. The whole CDR3 sequence reads CASSIGTGGNYEQYF.

This clone was seen many times. CDR3 sequence: CASSLAGGRTGELFF. Incomplete CDR3 DNA: TGTGCCAGCAGCTTAGCAGGGGGTCGCACCGGGGAG. The gene calls are TRBV7-9 and TRBJ2-2; perhaps TRBD1 as D (6 bases). From the germline J gene comes the end of the CDR3, since the read stops 3 residues before it. Germline assignment: CDR1 SEHNR and CDR2 FQNEAQ (reference sequence). The CDR3 loop spans 15 amino acids. The V and J ends lost 0 bases and 4 bases respectively, with 9 bases between them.

This clone was counted at least ten times. The CDR3 extends 3 residues past the end of the read, so its final part is completed from the germline J gene. The chain is built from TRBV6-2 or TRBV6-3 and TRBJ2-6; a weak D match, TRBD2 (6 bases). Trimming took off 5 bases at V and 3 bases at J, with 11 bases between the two ends. This CDR3 comprises 15 residues. In germline, CDR1 is MNHEY, CDR2 SVGEGT. The CDR3 reads CASSRRVFGANVLTF. The part of the CDR3 DNA that was read is TGTGCCAGCAGTCGGAGGGTATTTGGGGCCAACGTC.